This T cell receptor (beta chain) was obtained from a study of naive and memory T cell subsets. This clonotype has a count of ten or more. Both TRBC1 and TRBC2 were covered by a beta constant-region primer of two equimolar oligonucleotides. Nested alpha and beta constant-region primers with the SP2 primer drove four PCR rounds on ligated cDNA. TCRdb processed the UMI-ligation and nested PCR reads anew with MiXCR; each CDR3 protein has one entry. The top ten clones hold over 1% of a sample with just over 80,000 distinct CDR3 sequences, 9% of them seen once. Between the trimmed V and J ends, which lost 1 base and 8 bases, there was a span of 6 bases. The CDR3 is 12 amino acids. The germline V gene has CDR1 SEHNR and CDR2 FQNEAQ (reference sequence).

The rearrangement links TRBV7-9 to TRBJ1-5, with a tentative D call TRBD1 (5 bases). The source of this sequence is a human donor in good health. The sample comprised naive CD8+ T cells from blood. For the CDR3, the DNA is TGTGCCAGCAGCTTAGGGACAAAGCCCCAGCATTTT. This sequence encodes CASSLGTKPQHF. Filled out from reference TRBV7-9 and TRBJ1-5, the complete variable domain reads DTGVSQNPRHKITKRGQNVTFRCDPISEHNRLYWYRQTLGQGPEFLTYFQNEAQLEKSRLLSDRFSAERPKGSFSTLEIQRTEQGDSAMYLCASSLGTKPQHFGDGTRLSIL.